The present TCR beta chain was sequenced within a study of blood T cell repertoires in COVID-19. Overall study: COVID-19 samples, acute and convalescent, were from the United States, Italy and Spain. Nucleic acid was either cDNA or gDNA, and it came from T cells, B-cell-depleted T cells, or PBMCs.

Profiling relied on immunoSEQ multiplex PCR, and the TCRdb table lists in-frame clones only, not all of them. The data contain around 300,000 clones, 89% of them seen just once; the ten biggest clones take up about 0.94%. The CDR3 contains 16 residues. Losses at the gene ends were 3 bases for V and 0 bases for J; bases not matched to a gene: 4. CDR1 is KGHDR and CDR2 is SFDVKD in the germline V gene. The sequencing input was peripheral blood. The V call is TRBV24-1, the J call TRBJ2-3; 8 positions agree with TRBD1. This TCR was sampled from a woman between 35 and 50 years old who had recovered from COVID-19. The DNA of the CDR3 is TGTGCCACCAGTGATCCTCGGGACAGGAGCACAGATACGCAGTATTTT. This translates into CATSDPRDRSTDTQYF.